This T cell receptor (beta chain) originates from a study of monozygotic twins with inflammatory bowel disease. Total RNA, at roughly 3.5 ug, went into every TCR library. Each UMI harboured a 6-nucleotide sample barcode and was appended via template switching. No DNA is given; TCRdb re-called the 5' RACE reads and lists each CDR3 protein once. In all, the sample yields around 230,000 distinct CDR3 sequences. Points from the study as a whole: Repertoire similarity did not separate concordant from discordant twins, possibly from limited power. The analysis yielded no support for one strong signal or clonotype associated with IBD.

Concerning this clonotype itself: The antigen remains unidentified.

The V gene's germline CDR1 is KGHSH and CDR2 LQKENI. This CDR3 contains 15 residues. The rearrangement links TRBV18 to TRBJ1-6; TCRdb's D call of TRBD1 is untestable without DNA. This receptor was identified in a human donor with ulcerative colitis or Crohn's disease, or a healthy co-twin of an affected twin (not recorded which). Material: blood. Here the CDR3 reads CASSRRTFTYSPLHF.